This T cell receptor (beta chain) was sequenced during a study of T cell responses to AZD1222 COVID-19 vaccine. Data came from immunoSEQ multiplex PCR; TCRdb stores just in-frame clones and leaves some out. This sample yields some 150,000 clones, of which around 88% are seen a single time; roughly 16% belongs to the top ten. With 3 bases clipped from V and 3 bases from J, the junction kept 5 bases outside the gene matches. Germline V gives CDR1 LGHNA, CDR2 YNFKEQ. The CDR3 contains 16 residues. The V call is TRBV4-2, the J call TRBJ2-2, with 9 bases aligning to TRBD1. This sample comprised peripheral blood, obtained on day 0 of AZD1222 vaccination. The sequence was collected from an adult in good health. CDR3 DNA: TGTGCCAGCAGCCAGAAGACAGGGGGGTACACCGGGGAGCTGTTTTTT. It is translated as CASSQKTGGYTGELFF.